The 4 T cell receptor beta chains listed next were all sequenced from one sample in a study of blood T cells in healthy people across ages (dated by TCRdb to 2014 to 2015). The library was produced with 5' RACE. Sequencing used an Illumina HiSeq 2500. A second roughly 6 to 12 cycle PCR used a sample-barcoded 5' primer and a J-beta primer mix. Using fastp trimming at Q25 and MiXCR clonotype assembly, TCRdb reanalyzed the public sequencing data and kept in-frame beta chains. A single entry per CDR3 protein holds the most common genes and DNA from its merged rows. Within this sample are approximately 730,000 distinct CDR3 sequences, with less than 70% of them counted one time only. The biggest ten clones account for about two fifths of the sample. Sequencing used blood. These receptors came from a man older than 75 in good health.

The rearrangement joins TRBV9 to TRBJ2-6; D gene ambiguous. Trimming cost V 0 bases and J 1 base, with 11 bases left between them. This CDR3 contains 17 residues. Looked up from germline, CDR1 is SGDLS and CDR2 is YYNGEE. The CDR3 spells CASSVGLTPSGANVLTF. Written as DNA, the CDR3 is TGTGCCAGCAGCGTAGGTCTGACGCCTTCTGGGGCCAACGTCCTGACTTTC.

As DNA, the CDR3 is TGTGCCAGCAGTACCGACGAGAGTGGCTACACCTTC. As protein: CASSTDESGYTF. V gene TRBV12-3 or TRBV12-4 combines with J gene TRBJ1-2; D is undetermined. V gave up 5 bases and J gave up 7 bases, with 11 bases separating them. The CDR3 totals 12 residues.

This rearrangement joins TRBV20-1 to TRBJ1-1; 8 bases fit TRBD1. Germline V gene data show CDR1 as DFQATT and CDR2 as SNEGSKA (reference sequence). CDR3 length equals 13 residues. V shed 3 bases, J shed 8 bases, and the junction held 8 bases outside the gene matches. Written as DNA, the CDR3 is TGCAGTGCTAGCGTGACAGGGGTTGTAGAAGCTTTCTTT. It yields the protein CSASVTGVVEAFF.

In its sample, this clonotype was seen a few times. The CDR3 is CASSENRGPLIQETQYF. CDR3 DNA: TGTGCCAGCAGCGAGAACAGGGGTCCCCTCATACAAGAGACCCAGTACTTC. The genes are TRBV2 and TRBJ2-5; 7 nucleotides match TRBD1. The CDR3 has 17 residues. The ends lost 6 bases at V and 2 bases at J; junction bases unmatched: 15. Per germline, CDR1 SNHLY and CDR2 FYNNEI.